This T cell receptor beta chain emerged from a study of tumor-infiltrating lymphocytes in localized non-small cell lung cancer. The V end was cut by 2 bases, the J end by 1 base, with 5 bases between. CDR1 is MNHEY, CDR2 SVGAGI, per germline. The CDR3 loop spans 13 amino acids. Using immunoSEQ multiplex PCR, the repertoire was profiled, and TCRdb retains in-frame clones only, with some absent. The sample lists about 24,000 clones; around 62% were seen once. The specimen was lung tumor tissue. The rearrangement links TRBV6-5 to TRBJ1-1; D is unresolved. This clonotype was obtained from a human donor with non-small cell lung cancer. CDR3 sequence (DNA): TGTGCCAGCAGTTACGATAGGAACACTGAAGCTTTCTTT. Translated: CASSYDRNTEAFF.